This entry features one TCR beta chain sequence. Time point denoted: newly diagnosed GD, antithyroid drugs for less than 3 months. Researchers made the TCR library from RNA that was extracted from PBMCs. Building of the TCR beta libraries involved iRepertoire HTBI primers and Arm-PCR of CDR3 regions. TCRdb reprocessed the multiplex PCR reads with MiXCR, giving one entry per CDR3 protein. The table includes roughly 320,000 distinct CDR3 sequences, about a sixth detected once. This sample is drawn from a study of regulatory T cells in long-lasting Graves disease. J gave up 4 bases and V 6 bases, and 8 bases lay outside the gene matches. This CDR3 region has 15 residues. Germline CDR1 and CDR2: SGHTA and FQGNSA. This sample was shared with a second study, whose subject was T cells in Graves' hyperthyroidism and ophthalmopathy. That publication notes: First-round RT-PCR with HTBI primers amplified the TCR CDR3 region. Blood samples included most of the expanded thyroid clonotypes exceeding 0.001.

The chain couples TRBV7-2 to TRBJ1-1, with 10 bases lining up with TRBD1. This specimen was peripheral blood mononuclear cells (PBMCs), taken at new diagnosis, from a patient treated with antithyroid drugs. The receptor was derived from a man aged 40-55 years with Graves disease. CDR3 nucleotide sequence: TGTGCCAGCAGTTATACTGACAGGGGGCCCACTGAAGCTTTCTTT. Amino acid sequence: CASSYTDRGPTEAFF. Full variable domain (rest looked up from reference TRBV7-2 and TRBJ1-1): GAGVSQSPSNKVTEKGKDVELRCDPISGHTALYWYRQSLGQGLEFLIYFQGNSAPDKSGLPSDRFSAERTGGSVSTLTIQRTQQEDSAVYLCASSYTDRGPTEAFFGQGTRLTVV.